The 16 T cell receptor beta chains below were found in one sample sequenced in a study of T cells in Graves' hyperthyroidism and ophthalmopathy. Amplification yielded TCR beta CDR3 regions, with RNA transcripts as the source. RT-PCR in the first round (using the HTBI primer set) targeted the TCR CDR3. Using its own MiXCR run on the multiplex PCR reads, TCRdb lists one record per CDR3 protein. This table holds 75,000 to 100,000 distinct CDR3 sequences, 35% to 45% found once. Specimen: peripheral blood or thyroid tissue (not recorded which). These receptors all stem from a woman between 25 and 40 years old with Graves' hyperthyroidism.

Ten or more counts support this clonotype. This rearrangement joins TRBV20-1 to TRBJ1-3; a possible D gene is TRBD1 (5 bases). The CDR3 spans 14 residues. Deletions cut 6 bases from V and 0 bases from J, with 12 bases between. The germline CDR1 and CDR2 sequences are DFQATT and SNEGSKA (reference sequence). Written as DNA, the CDR3 is TGCAGTGCGGGGGGGGGGAGCTCTGGAAACACCATATATTTT. Translated, it gives CSAGGGSSGNTIYF.

This chain joins TRBV2 and TRBJ1-2, with TRBD1 matching over 8 bases. There are 12 residues in the CDR3. Germline lookup yields CDR1 SNHLY and CDR2 FYNNEI. Losses at the gene ends were 6 bases for V and 8 bases for J; bases not matched to a gene: 5. In nucleotides, the CDR3 is TGTGCCAGCAGCAGGGGGCTCGGAGGCTACACCTTC. It yields the protein CASSRGLGGYTF. Combining the CDR3 with reference TRBV2 and TRBJ1-2 gives the whole variable domain EPEVTQTPSHQVTQMGQEVILRCVPISNHLYFYWYRQILGQKVEFLVSFYNNEISEKSEIFDDQFSVERPDGSNFTLKIRSTKLEDSAMYFCASSRGLGGYTFGSGTRLTVV.

This clonotype was observed at least ten times. This chain uses TRBV2 with TRBJ1-2; D is unclear. Between the trimmed V and J ends, which lost 2 bases and 1 base, there was a span of 5 bases. This CDR3 is built from 13 residues. Germline loops: CDR1 SNHLY, CDR2 FYNNEI. This chain's CDR3 is CASSERINYGYTF. CDR3 nucleotides: TGTGCCAGCAGTGAACGGATTAACTATGGCTACACCTTC.

V gene TRBV10-3 combines with J gene TRBJ2-3, with D maybe TRBD1 (5 bases). The DNA end lines up better with TRBJ1-5; the J call may be wrong. Germline CDR1 reads ENHRY; CDR2 reads SYGVKD. The CDR3 is 14 residues long. The CDR3: CAITDGTPGDTQHF. As DNA, the CDR3 is TGTGCCATCACCGACGGGACCCCGGGGGATACGCAGCATTTT.

The sample holds one count of this clonotype. The genes are TRBV5-1 and TRBJ1-2; 8 bases map to TRBD1. Germline lookup yields CDR1 SGHRS and CDR2 YFSETQ. The CDR3 totals 13 residues. V shed 2 bases and J 7 bases; nucleotides not matched to a gene: 4. The CDR3 region has the DNA TGCGCCAGCAGCTTTACAGGGGGGGGTGGCTACACCTTC. Amino acids: CASSFTGGGGYTF.

The chain recombines TRBV10-3 with TRBJ1-1; D possibly corresponds to TRBD1 (6 bases). The CDR3 spans 13 residues. Germline-derived CDR1 and CDR2 are ENHRY and SYGVKD. The germline V and J ends were trimmed by 6 bases and 6 bases, with 14 bases remaining between them. For the CDR3, the DNA is TGTGCCATCAGCAAACAGGGTATGCCTGAAGCTTTCTTT. Its translation is CAISKQGMPEAFF.

This clonotype was counted ten times or more. The rearrangement links TRBV20-1 to TRBJ1-3; D gene ambiguous. The CDR3 extends over 11 amino acids. Germline V gene data show CDR1 as DFQATT and CDR2 as SNEGSKA (reference sequence). V was clipped by 6 bases and J by 1 base, with 4 bases between them. CDR3 sequence (DNA): TGCAGTGCCAGATCTGGAAACACCATATATTTT. It codes for CSARSGNTIYF.

This clonotype was seen at least ten times. The chain joins TRBV9 to TRBJ2-2; 12 nucleotides match TRBD2. V trimming: 0 bases; J trimming: 6 bases; junction bases outside the gene matches: 12. Per germline, CDR1 SGDLS and CDR2 YYNGEE. The CDR3 consists of 19 residues. The CDR3 DNA reads as TGTGCCAGCAGCGTAGCTATCGGGCTAGCGGGAGGGCCTTCCGGGGAGCTGTTTTTT. Encoded protein: CASSVAIGLAGGPSGELFF. Complete variable domain (other parts from reference TRBV9 and TRBJ2-2): DSGVTQTPKHLITATGQRVTLRCSPRSGDLSVYWYQQSLDQGLQFLIQYYNGEERAKGNILERFSAQQFPDLHSELNLSSLELGDSALYFCASSVAIGLAGGPSGELFFGEGSRLTVL.

V and J are TRBV5-6 and TRBJ1-4; no firm D call. Germline loops: CDR1 SGHDT, CDR2 YYEEEE. This CDR3 is built from 13 residues. The germline V and J ends were trimmed by 4 bases and 6 bases, with 10 bases remaining between them. This CDR3 is CASSHSDYEKLFF. The CDR3 DNA reads as TGTGCCAGCAGCCACAGCGATTATGAAAAACTGTTTTTT.

This clonotype appeared many times. The J gene is TRBJ2-7, the V gene TRBV12-3 or TRBV12-4; weak D call: TRBD2 (6 bases). Trimming took 6 bases from V and 1 from J, leaving 16 bases between them. The CDR3 runs 15 residues. CDR3 protein: CASSLDYGRSYEQYF. The CDR3 coding sequence is TGTGCCAGCAGCCTGGACTATGGGCGGTCCTACGAGCAGTACTTC.

The V gene is TRBV7-3, the J gene TRBJ2-5; no clear D. The CDR3 extends over 13 amino acids. Trimming took 3 bases from V and 5 from J, leaving 10 bases between them. The germline V gene has CDR1 SGHTA and CDR2 FQGTGA. The CDR3 nucleotides read TGTGCCAGCAGCTTGGGGTTGGGGGAGACCCAGTACTTC. This gives the protein CASSLGLGETQYF.

This clonotype showed up many times. The rearrangement links TRBV6-1 to TRBJ1-2; D remains ambiguous. Germline lookup yields CDR1 MNHNS and CDR2 SASEGT. Between the trimmed V and J ends, which lost 6 bases and 1 base, there was a span of 3 bases. The CDR3 extends over 11 amino acids. DNA for the CDR3: TGTGCCAGCAGCGGTAACTATGGCTACACCTTC. Protein: CASSGNYGYTF.

The table lists this clonotype with a few counts. A much more abundant neighbour one base away suggests this may be a read error. This sequence joins TRBV5-1 and TRBJ1-1; weak D call: TRBD1 (6 bases). The CDR3 totals 12 residues. Germline values: CDR1 SGHRS, CDR2 YFSETQ. This chain's CDR3 is CASSLEGDTTSF. CDR3 in DNA: TGCGCCAGCAGCTTGGAGGGGGATACAACTTCCTTT.

This clonotype was seen a few times. A junction end diverges from the germline sequence, so it may reflect a read error. The J gene is TRBJ2-2, the V gene TRBV4-1; D ambiguous. Germline CDR1 MGHRA, CDR2 YSYEKL. This CDR3 has 11 amino acids. The DNA of the CDR3 is TGTGCCAGCAGCCAAGATCGGGAGCTGTTTTTT. Protein: CASSQDRELFF.

Many counts were recorded for this clonotype. A much larger clonotype is one base distant, so this may be a read error. The conserved final phenylalanine or tryptophan is absent from the CDR3, which likely points to a read error. This chain uses TRBV12-3 or TRBV12-4 with TRBJ1-6; 8 bases are a match to TRBD1. This CDR3 has 14 residues. The V gene end was trimmed by 5 bases and the J gene end by 8 bases; junction bases not matched to a gene: 5. In nucleotides, the CDR3 is TGTGCCAGCAGTAGGACAGGGCTCGATTCACCCCTCCACCTT. It yields the protein CASSRTGLDSPLHL.

About this clonotype itself: The missing conserved phenylalanine or tryptophan at the end of this CDR3 makes a read error likely. The chain recombines TRBV20-1 with TRBJ2-5; the D is unclear. This CDR3 comprises 12 residues. Germline lookup yields CDR1 DFQATT and CDR2 SNEGSKA (reference sequence). The CDR3 DNA reads TGCAGCGCTAGAGTAGTTCAAGAGACCCAGTACTCC. As protein: CSARVVQETQYS.